The clone carrying this T cell receptor (beta chain) occurred a few times. What it binds is unknown. The CDR3 has 16 residues. CDR1 and CDR2 (germline): SGHRS, YFSETQ. V lost 4 bases and J lost 9; bases outside the gene matches: 16. These data originate in a study of T-cell memory formation after mild COVID-19. Study at large: TCR clusters were mostly donor specific. Overall study results and limits: A balance of CD4 and CD8 characterized clones contracting day 15 to 85, whereas later expanders leaned CD4+. Pre-infection memory carried some responding clones, suggesting that cross-reactive memory joined.

5'RACE, which relied on constant-segment primers, yielded TCR alpha and TCR beta cDNA libraries carrying sample barcodes and UMIs. TCRdb itself ran the 5' RACE reads through MiXCR, one entry per CDR3 protein. The repertoire holds roughly 89,000 distinct CDR3 sequences, with around 16% as singletons. Sequencing input: PBMCs or a T cell subset sorted from them (not recorded which). The chain combines TRBV5-1 with TRBJ2-3, with 8 bases matching TRBD1. The sequence derives from a man between 18 and 35 years old who had mild COVID-19 (a few samples of this study predate the infection). Cell type and time point are not known. The CDR3 DNA reads as TGCGCCAGCAGCCTGAGGGACAGGACCTTCTCGCGGACGCAGTATTTT. Translating gives CASSLRDRTFSRTQYF.